The rows below give T cell receptor beta chains drawn from one sample of a study of blood T cell repertoires in COVID-19. Sequenced by immunoSEQ multiplex PCR; TCRdb stores in-frame clones only, minus some. The sample records about 200,000 clones, around nine tenths being singletons. The sample taken for sequencing was PBMCs or T cells enriched from blood (not recorded which). These receptors came from a woman between 25 and 40 years old with acute COVID-19. Both conserved end residues are part of each CDR3. A D gene is named only where the DNA matches it firmly. Only some rows state a clone size, as once, few, many or a class for expanded clones.

V,J,size,D,DNA,CDR3
TRBV5-5,TRBJ2-3,NA,NA,TGTGCCAGCAGCATTCAGGGAGATACGCAGTATTTT,CASSIQGDTQYF
TRBV7-9,TRBJ1-5,NA,NA,TGTGCCAGCAGCTTGGACAGTTATCAACCCCAGCATTTT,CASSLDSYQPQHF
TRBV30,TRBJ1-1,NA,NA,TGTGCCTGGAGTAACGACATCAACACTGAAGCTTTCTTT,CAWSNDINTEAFF
TRBV28,TRBJ1-2,NA,TRBD1,TGTGCCAGCCGTTTCAGGGGGCGTAGCTATGGCTACACCTTC,CASRFRGRSYGYTF
TRBV2,TRBJ2-1,NA,NA,TGTGCCAGCAGTGAATTAGGCGGAAGCGCACCCTACAATGAGCAGTTCTTC,CASSELGGSAPYNEQFF
TRBV2,TRBJ1-5,NA,TRBD1,TGTGCCAGCAGTGGGTCGAGACCGGGACAGAGCAATCAGCCCCAGCATTTT,CASSGSRPGQSNQPQHF
TRBV30,TRBJ2-1,once,TRBD2,TGTGCCTGGAGTGGGACTAGCGGGGACAATGAGCAGTTCTTC,CAWSGTSGDNEQFF
TRBV5-4,TRBJ2-5,NA,NA,TGTGCCAGCAGGCCGGGAGCTTCCCAAGAGACCCAGTACTTC,CASRPGASQETQYF
TRBV6-5,TRBJ2-7,NA,NA,TGTGCCAGCAATACGGGGAGCTCCTACGAGCAGTACTTC,CASNTGSSYEQYF
TRBV30,TRBJ2-7,NA,TRBD2,TGTGCCTGGGCTCCTGGGCGAACTAGCGGACCCCTGGCCTTC,CAWAPGRTSGPLAF
TRBV9,TRBJ1-4,NA,NA,TGTGCCAGCAGCGTAGGGCACCGGGGAAGCGAAAAACTGTTTTTT,CASSVGHRGSEKLFF
TRBV10-1,TRBJ1-6,NA,TRBD1,TGCGCCAGCGGTAAAGGGACAGGGTTTGAAGCAGTTGATTCACCCCTCCACTTT,CASGKGTGFEAVDSPLHF
TRBV29-1,TRBJ1-2,NA,TRBD1,TGCAGCGTCGTCGACAGGGGGTCCTATGGCTACACCTTC,CSVVDRGSYGYTF
TRBV28,TRBJ1-3,NA,TRBD1,TGTGCCAGCAGTTTAAGTCTGACAGGGTCCCGAAACACCATATATTTT,CASSLSLTGSRNTIYF
TRBV10-1,TRBJ2-1,once,TRBD2,TGCGCCAGCAGTATAGCGGGGGGGCATCATGAGCAGTTCTTC,CASSIAGGHHEQFF
TRBV9,TRBJ2-3,NA,NA,TGTGCCAGCACGTGGGTAGCCACAGATACGCAGTATTTT,CASTWVATDTQYF
TRBV19,TRBJ2-1,NA,NA,TGTGCCAGTAGTATAGAAGCGGTCTCTCACAATGAGCAGTTCTTC,CASSIEAVSHNEQFF
TRBV27,TRBJ2-3,NA,TRBD2,TGTGCCAGCAGTTTACTCGGACTAGCGCTTGCAGATACGCAGTATTTT,CASSLLGLALADTQYF
TRBV19,TRBJ1-1,once,NA,TGTGCCAGTAGTATTTGGACACAAGTGAACACTGAAGCTTTCTTT,CASSIWTQVNTEAFF
TRBV5-1,TRBJ2-1,NA,NA,TGCGCCAGCAGGGTCAGGGGCATCCACAATGAGCAGTTCTTC,CASRVRGIHNEQFF